This T cell receptor (beta chain) originates from a study of T cell repertoires in cytomegalovirus infection. Study overall: Based on public TCR beta signatures, there were indications of CMV infection and of a matching HLA type.

Study-wide findings and caveats: There were carriers of CMV plus the relevant HLA, and cumulative public TCR beta family frequency identified them. Dominating the ex vivo response were HLA-C-restricted CMV-specific TCR beta clonotypes.

For this clonotype: Its specificity is unknown.

From the reads, TCRdb called clonotypes with MiXCR, one entry per CDR3 protein. The sample includes roughly 760,000 distinct CDR3 sequences, 35% to 45% seen only once; the top ten take around 3%. The sequencing input was PBMCs. This TCR was recovered from a human donor in good health (CMV status not recorded). Some clones in this sample may be carry-over from other donors' samples.

Written as DNA, the CDR3 is TGTGCCAGCAGCCACGGGGTTGTTGGCTACGAGCAGTACTTC. Translated: CASSHGVVGYEQYF. The J gene is TRBJ2-7, the V gene TRBV3-1, with D possibly TRBD2 on 5 matching bases. V was trimmed by 3 bases and J by 3 bases, leaving 12 bases between them. The length of the CDR3 is 14 residues. Germline values: CDR1 LGHDT, CDR2 YNNKEL (reference sequence).